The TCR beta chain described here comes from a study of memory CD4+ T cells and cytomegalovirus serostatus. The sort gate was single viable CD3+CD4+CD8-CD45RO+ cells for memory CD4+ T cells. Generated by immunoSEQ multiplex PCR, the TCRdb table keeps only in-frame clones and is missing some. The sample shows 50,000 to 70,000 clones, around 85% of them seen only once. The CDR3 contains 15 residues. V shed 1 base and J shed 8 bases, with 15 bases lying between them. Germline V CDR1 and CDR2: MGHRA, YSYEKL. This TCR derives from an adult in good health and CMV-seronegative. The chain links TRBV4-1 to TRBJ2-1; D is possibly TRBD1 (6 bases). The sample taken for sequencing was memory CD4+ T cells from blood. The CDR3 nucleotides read TGCGCCAGCAGCCAAGCAGGGACATTAAGGGATGAGCAGTTCTTC. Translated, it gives CASSQAGTLRDEQFF.